These 15 T cell receptor beta chains came from one sample sequenced in a study of blood T cell repertoires in COVID-19. Assay: immunoSEQ multiplex PCR; the TCRdb copy retains only in-frame clones and omits some. The repertoire includes about 110,000 clones, around 92% of them detected once, and approximately 4.9% sits in the top ten. Sequenced input: peripheral blood. The receptors here all came from a man aged 35 to 55 with active or convalescent COVID-19.

This clone was picked up one time. This sequence joins TRBV7-9 and TRBJ1-1; weak D call: TRBD1 (6 bases). The CDR3 sequence is 14 residues long. Germline V gene data show CDR1 as SEHNR and CDR2 as FQNEAQ (reference sequence). V lost 1 base and J 2 bases, leaving 8 bases between the germline ends. CDR3 bases: TGTGCCAGCAGCTTAGGGACAGTTAACACTGAAGCTTTCTTT. Translated, it gives CASSLGTVNTEAFF. Based on the CDR3 plus reference TRBV7-9 and TRBJ1-1, the full variable domain is DTGVSQNPRHKITKRGQNVTFRCDPISEHNRLYWYRQTLGQGPEFLTYFQNEAQLEKSRLLSDRFSAERPKGSFSTLEIQRTEQGDSAMYLCASSLGTVNTEAFFGQGTRLTVV.

The V call is TRBV6-2 or TRBV6-3, the J call TRBJ1-1; weak D call: TRBD1 (5 bases). CDR1 is MNHEY, CDR2 SVGEGT, per germline. The V gene lost 2 bases and the J gene lost 4 bases, with 8 bases spanning the gap. CDR3 length: 13 amino acids. The CDR3 DNA reads TGTGCCAGCAGTTACCCGCAGGGCACTGAAGCTTTCTTT. Its translation: CASSYPQGTEAFF.

The chain combines TRBV19 with TRBJ2-5, with 7 positions matching TRBD2. CDR3 length: 16 amino acids. Losses at the gene ends were 2 bases for V and 5 bases for J; bases not matched to a gene: 11. The germline V gene has CDR1 LNHDA and CDR2 SQIVND (reference sequence). The chain's CDR3 is CASSIPGGNRRETQYF. The CDR3 DNA follows: TGTGCCAGTAGTATACCGGGGGGAAACCGCCGGGAGACCCAGTACTTC.

This chain links TRBV18 with TRBJ2-3; TRBD2 matches at 13 bases. V trimming: 6 bases; J trimming: 4 bases; junction bases outside the gene matches: 7. This CDR3 has 16 amino acids. Germline V gene data show CDR1 as KGHSH and CDR2 as LQKENI. CDR3 bases: TGTGCCAGCTCCCAGACTAGCGGGAGGTCGGCAGATACGCAGTATTTT. It translates to CASSQTSGRSADTQYF.

This clone was detected once. The chain has TRBV10-1 and TRBJ2-7, with D possibly matching TRBD1 (6 bases). Germline-derived CDR1 and CDR2 are WNHNN and SYGVQD (reference sequence). This CDR3 comprises 16 residues. Trimming removed 10 bases at V and 3 bases at J, with 25 bases between. The CDR3 loop is CAIQTGLLLNIYEQYF. CDR3 nucleotides: TGCGCCATCCAGACAGGTCTCCTCCTTAATATCTACGAGCAGTACTTC.

The genes are TRBV10-3 and TRBJ2-4, with D unresolved. Trimming removed 3 bases from V and 0 bases from J, with 6 bases in between. CDR3 length: 14 residues. Germline values: CDR1 ENHRY, CDR2 SYGVKD. The chain's CDR3 is CAISDEIAKNIQYF. CDR3 coding DNA: TGTGCCATCAGTGATGAGATAGCCAAAAACATTCAGTACTTC.

The chain uses TRBV28 and TRBJ2-1, with D uncertain. This CDR3 region has 14 residues. Germline CDR1 and CDR2: MDHEN and SYDVKM. Trimming shortened V by 5 bases and J by 7 bases, and 15 bases separated the two germline ends. Here the CDR3 DNA reads TGTGCCAGCAGTGGGCATGGCAGTGAAAATGAGCAGTTCTTC. It encodes CASSGHGSENEQFF.

The rearrangement uses TRBV6-5 and TRBJ2-3; 7 bases match TRBD1. Looked up from germline, CDR1 is MNHEY and CDR2 is SVGAGI. CDR3 length: 13 residues. Germline trimming cut 6 bases from V and 4 bases from J; bases unmatched to any gene: 4. The DNA for the CDR3 is TGTGCCAGCAGACCCGGGACAGCAGATACGCAGTATTTT. Translation gives CASRPGTADTQYF.

In its sample, this clone was seen once. The V and J genes are TRBV6-6 and TRBJ2-3; D gene unclear. With 3 bases removed from V and 0 bases from J, the gap between germline ends came to 13 bases. CDR1 is MNHNY and CDR2 is SVGAGI in the germline V gene (reference sequence). The CDR3 has 16 amino acids. CDR3 coding DNA: TGTGCCAGCAGTTATTCTGTCGCGGCGAGCACAGATACGCAGTATTTT. This gives the protein CASSYSVAASTDTQYF.

This chain uses TRBV5-1 with TRBJ1-4, with a tentative D call TRBD1 (5 bases). The germline gives CDR1 SGHRS, CDR2 YFSETQ. This CDR3 region has 14 residues. Between the trimmed V and J ends, which lost 0 bases and 2 bases, there was a span of 5 bases. CDR3 sequence (DNA): TGCGCCAGCAGCTTGGGGGGCACTAATGAAAAACTGTTTTTT. The encoded protein is CASSLGGTNEKLFF.

The genes are TRBV5-1 and TRBJ1-2; perhaps TRBD1 as D (5 bases). The CDR3 length is 13 residues. Germline CDR1 and CDR2: SGHRS and YFSETQ. V was trimmed by 4 bases and J by 7 bases, leaving 14 bases between them. The CDR3 is CASSARVTSGYTF. CDR3 DNA: TGCGCCAGCAGCGCCAGGGTTACCAGTGGCTACACCTTC. Supplemented by reference TRBV5-1 and TRBJ1-2, the full variable domain reads KAGVTQTPRYLIKTRGQQVTLSCSPISGHRSVSWYQQTPGQGLQFLFEYFSETQRNKGNFPGRFSGRQFSNSRSEMNVSTLELGDSALYLCASSARVTSGYTFGSGTRLTVV.

The chain carries TRBV19 and TRBJ2-7; 7 bases are a match to TRBD1. The germline gives CDR1 LNHDA, CDR2 SQIVND (reference sequence). V gave up 6 bases and J gave up 1 base; unmatched junction bases: 3. The CDR3 runs 13 residues. The CDR3 loop is CASRKGQSYEQYF. CDR3 sequence (DNA): TGTGCCAGTAGGAAGGGACAGTCCTACGAGCAGTACTTC.

This rearrangement joins TRBV5-4 to TRBJ2-7, with D perhaps matching TRBD2 (6 bases). Germline loops: CDR1 SGHNT, CDR2 YYREEE (reference sequence). The CDR3 runs 14 residues. V was clipped by 4 bases and J by 2 bases, with 13 bases between them. Here the CDR3 reads CASSNSGLPYEQYF. DNA for the CDR3: TGTGCCAGCAGCAACTCGGGACTTCCCTACGAGCAGTACTTC.

The chain employs TRBV5-4 and TRBJ2-5; D is perhaps TRBD1 (6 bases). This CDR3 has 14 residues. The V end was cut by 0 bases, the J end by 5 bases, with 11 bases between. The germline V gene has CDR1 SGHNT and CDR2 YYREEE (reference sequence). The CDR3 coding sequence is TGTGCCAGCAGCTTGGACAGGGTGAGCGAGACCCAGTACTTC. It codes for CASSLDRVSETQYF.

This chain links TRBV28 with TRBJ2-7; 11 nucleotides align to TRBD1. Per germline, CDR1 MDHEN and CDR2 SYDVKM. CDR3 length: 16 amino acids. The J segment lost 2 bases and the V segment lost 6 bases, leaving 9 bases of the junction unmatched. The CDR3 region has the DNA TGTGCCAGCAGCCGATTACCGGGACAGGGGGCCTACGAGCAGTACTTC. Translating gives CASSRLPGQGAYEQYF.